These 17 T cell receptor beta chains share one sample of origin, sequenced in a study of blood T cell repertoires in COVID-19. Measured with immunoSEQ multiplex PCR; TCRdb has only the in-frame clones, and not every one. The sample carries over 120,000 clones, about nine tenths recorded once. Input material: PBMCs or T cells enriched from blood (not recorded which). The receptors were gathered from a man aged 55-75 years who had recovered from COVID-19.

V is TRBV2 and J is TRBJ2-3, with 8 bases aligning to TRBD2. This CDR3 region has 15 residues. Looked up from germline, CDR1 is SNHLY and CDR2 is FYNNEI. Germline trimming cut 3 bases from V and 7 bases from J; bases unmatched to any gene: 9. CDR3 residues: CASSESSGPLNTQYF. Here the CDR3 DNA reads TGTGCCAGCAGTGAGTCTAGCGGGCCTCTAAATACGCAGTATTTT.

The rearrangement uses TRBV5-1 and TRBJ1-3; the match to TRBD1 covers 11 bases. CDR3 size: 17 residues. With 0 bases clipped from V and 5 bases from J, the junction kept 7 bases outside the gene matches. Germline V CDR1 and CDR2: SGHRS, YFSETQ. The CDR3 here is CASSLEGTGGSRNTIYF. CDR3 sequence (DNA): TGCGCCAGCAGCTTGGAAGGGACAGGGGGTTCTCGAAACACCATATATTTT.

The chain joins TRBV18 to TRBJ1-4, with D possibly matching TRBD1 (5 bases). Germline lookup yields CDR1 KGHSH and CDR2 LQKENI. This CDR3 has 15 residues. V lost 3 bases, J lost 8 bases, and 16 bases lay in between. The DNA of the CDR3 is TGTGCCAGCTCACCGGGACCGACGGGGGACGAAAAACTGTTTTTT. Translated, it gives CASSPGPTGDEKLFF.

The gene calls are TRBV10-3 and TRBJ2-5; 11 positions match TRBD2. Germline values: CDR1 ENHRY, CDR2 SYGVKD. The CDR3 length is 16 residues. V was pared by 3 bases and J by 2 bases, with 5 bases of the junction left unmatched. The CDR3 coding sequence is TGTGCCATCAGTGATTTGGTAGCGGGGGGGCAAGAGACCCAGTACTTC. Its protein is CAISDLVAGGQETQYF.

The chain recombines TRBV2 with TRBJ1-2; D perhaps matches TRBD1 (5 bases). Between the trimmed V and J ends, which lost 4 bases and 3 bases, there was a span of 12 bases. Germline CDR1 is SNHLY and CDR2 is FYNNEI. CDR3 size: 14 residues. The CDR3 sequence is CASSVGRVDYGYTF. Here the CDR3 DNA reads TGTGCCAGCAGTGTTGGCAGGGTAGACTATGGCTACACCTTC.

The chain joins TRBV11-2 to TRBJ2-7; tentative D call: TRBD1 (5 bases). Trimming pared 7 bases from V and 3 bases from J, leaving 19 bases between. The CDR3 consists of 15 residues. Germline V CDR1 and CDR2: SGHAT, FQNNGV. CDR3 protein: CASTLGQGSFYEQYF. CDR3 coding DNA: TGTGCCAGCACCCTGGGGCAGGGCAGTTTCTACGAGCAGTACTTC. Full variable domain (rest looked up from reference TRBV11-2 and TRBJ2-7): EAGVAQSPRYKIIEKRQSVAFWCNPISGHATLYWYQQILGQGPKLLIQFQNNGVVDDSQLPKDRFSAERLKGVDSTLKIQPAKLEDSAVYLCASTLGQGSFYEQYFGPGTRLTVT.

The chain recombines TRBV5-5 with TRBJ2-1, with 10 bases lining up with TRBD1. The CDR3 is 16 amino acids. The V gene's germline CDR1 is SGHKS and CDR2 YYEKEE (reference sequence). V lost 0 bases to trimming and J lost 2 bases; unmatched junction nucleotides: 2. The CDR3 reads CASSLEGTGAYNEQFF. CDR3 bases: TGTGCCAGCAGCTTGGAGGGGACAGGGGCCTACAATGAGCAGTTCTTC.

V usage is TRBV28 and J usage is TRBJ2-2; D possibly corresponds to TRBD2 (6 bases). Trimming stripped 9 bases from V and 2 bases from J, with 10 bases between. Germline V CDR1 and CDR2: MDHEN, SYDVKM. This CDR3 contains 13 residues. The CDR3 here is CASWRANTGELFF. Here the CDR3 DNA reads TGTGCCAGTTGGAGGGCAAACACCGGGGAGCTGTTTTTT.

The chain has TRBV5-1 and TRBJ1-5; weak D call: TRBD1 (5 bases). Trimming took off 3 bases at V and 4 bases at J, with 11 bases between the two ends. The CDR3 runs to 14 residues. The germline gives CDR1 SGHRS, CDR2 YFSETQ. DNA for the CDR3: TGCGCCAGCAGCTCCGGGACTCCTAATCAGCCCCAGCATTTT. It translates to CASSSGTPNQPQHF.

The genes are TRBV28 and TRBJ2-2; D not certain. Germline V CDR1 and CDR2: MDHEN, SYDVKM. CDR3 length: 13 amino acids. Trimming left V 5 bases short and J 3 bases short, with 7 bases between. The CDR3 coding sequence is TGTGCCAGCAGTCTTACACACACCGGGGAGCTGTTTTTT. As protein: CASSLTHTGELFF.

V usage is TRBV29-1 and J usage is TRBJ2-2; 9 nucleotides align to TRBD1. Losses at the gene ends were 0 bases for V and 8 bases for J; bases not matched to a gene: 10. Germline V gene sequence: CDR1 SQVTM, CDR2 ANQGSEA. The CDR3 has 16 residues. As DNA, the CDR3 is TGCAGCGTTGAAGATAGGCGGACAGGGGTTCCGGGGGAGCTGTTTTTT. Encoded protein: CSVEDRRTGVPGELFF.

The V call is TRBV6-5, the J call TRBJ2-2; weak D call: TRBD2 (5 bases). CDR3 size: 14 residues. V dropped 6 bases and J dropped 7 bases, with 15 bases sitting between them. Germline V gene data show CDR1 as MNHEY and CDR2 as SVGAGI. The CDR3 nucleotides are TGTGCCAGCAGCCCACCTCCCGGGAACGGGGAGCTGTTTTTT. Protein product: CASSPPPGNGELFF.

The CDR3 reads CASSEDRLVRSTQYF. CDR3 bases: TGTGCCAGCAGTGAGGATCGACTAGTGAGGTCTACGCAGTATTTT. The J gene is TRBJ2-3, the V gene TRBV6-4; perhaps TRBD2 as D (6 bases). Trimming removed 3 bases from V and 8 bases from J, with 18 bases in between. Germline CDR1 and CDR2: MRHNA and SNTAGT. The CDR3 consists of 15 residues.

CDR3 amino acids: CASSLGPTSGNYEQYF. The CDR3 DNA reads TGTGCCAGCAGCTTAGGCCCCACTAGCGGGAACTACGAGCAGTACTTC. The chain employs TRBV11-2 and TRBJ2-7, with 10 bases that match TRBD2. Per germline, CDR1 SGHAT and CDR2 FQNNGV. This CDR3 has 16 residues. The junction had 6 bases not matched to a gene; V was cut back by 1 base and J by 3 bases.

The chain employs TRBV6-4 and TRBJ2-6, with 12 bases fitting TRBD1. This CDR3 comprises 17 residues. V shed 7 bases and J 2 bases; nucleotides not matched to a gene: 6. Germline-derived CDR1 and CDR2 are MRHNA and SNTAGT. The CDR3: CASTPGQGAAGANVLTF. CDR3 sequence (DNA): TGTGCCAGCACGCCGGGACAGGGGGCGGCTGGGGCCAACGTCCTGACTTTC.

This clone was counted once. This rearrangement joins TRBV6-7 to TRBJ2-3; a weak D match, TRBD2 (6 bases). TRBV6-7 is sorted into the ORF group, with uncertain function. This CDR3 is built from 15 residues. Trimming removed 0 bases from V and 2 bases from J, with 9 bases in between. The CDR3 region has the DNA TGTGCCAGCAGTTACTCCGGCGGGGACACAGATACGCAGTATTTT. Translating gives CASSYSGGDTDTQYF.

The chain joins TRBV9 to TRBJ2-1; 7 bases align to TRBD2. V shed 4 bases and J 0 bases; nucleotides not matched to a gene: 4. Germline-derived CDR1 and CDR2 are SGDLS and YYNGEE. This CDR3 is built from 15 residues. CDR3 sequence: CASSSAGDSYNEQFF. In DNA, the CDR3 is TGTGCCAGCAGCTCGGCGGGGGACTCCTACAATGAGCAGTTCTTC.